The 3 T cell receptor beta chains reported below all come from one sample, sequenced in a study of cytomegalovirus exposure and HLA in healthy donors. This table comes from immunoSEQ multiplex PCR, and its TCRdb copy is limited to in-frame clones, with some not included. The sample has 95,000 to 150,000 clones, roughly nine tenths seen once. Sequenced sample: PBMCs. The receptors were gathered from a woman under 30 in good health and CMV-seronegative.

CDR3 nucleotides: TGTGCCAGCAGCAGGGCGGGGGGGCCCCCAACCGGGGAGCTGTTTTTT. Its protein product is CASSRAGGPPTGELFF. V and J are TRBV11-2 and TRBJ2-2; TRBD2 agrees at 9 bases. With 5 bases clipped from V and 5 bases from J, the junction kept 9 bases outside the gene matches. The CDR3 extends over 16 amino acids. Germline CDR1 reads SGHAT; CDR2 reads FQNNGV.

V gene TRBV30 combines with J gene TRBJ2-1, with D uncertain. The CDR3 loop spans 11 amino acids. CDR1 is GTSNPN and CDR2 is SVGIG in the germline V gene (reference sequence). The germline V and J ends were trimmed by 5 bases and 8 bases, with 10 bases remaining between them. For the CDR3, the DNA is TGTGCCTGGGGGCAGCAGGATGAGCAGTTCTTC. It yields the protein CAWGQQDEQFF.

V and J are TRBV27 and TRBJ2-3; TRBD2 aligns across 13 bases. V was pared by 4 bases and J by 0 bases, with 7 bases of the junction left unmatched. Germline lookup yields CDR1 MNHEY and CDR2 SMNVEV (reference sequence). The CDR3 contains 18 residues. CDR3 loop: CASSSTSGGASSTDTQYF. CDR3 DNA sequence: TGTGCCAGCAGTTCAACTAGCGGGGGGGCCTCTAGCACAGATACGCAGTATTTT.